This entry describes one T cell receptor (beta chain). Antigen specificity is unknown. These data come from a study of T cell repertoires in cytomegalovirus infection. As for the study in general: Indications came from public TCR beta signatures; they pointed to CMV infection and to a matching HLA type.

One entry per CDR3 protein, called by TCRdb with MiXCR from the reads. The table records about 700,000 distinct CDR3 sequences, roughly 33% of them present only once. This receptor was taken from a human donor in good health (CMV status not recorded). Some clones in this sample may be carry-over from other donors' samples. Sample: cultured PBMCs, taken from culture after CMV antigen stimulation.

CDR3: CASSRDRRMPEQYF. The CDR3 DNA is TGTGCCAGCAGCCGGGACAGGCGGATGCCCGAGCAGTACTTC. The rearrangement links TRBV2 to TRBJ2-7, with 8 bases aligning to TRBD1. V was clipped by 6 bases and J by 6 bases; unmatched bases: 10. Germline loops: CDR1 SNHLY, CDR2 FYNNEI. This CDR3 contains 14 residues.